One and the same sample provided the 17 T cell receptor beta chains below, sequenced in a study of blood T cell repertoires in COVID-19. TCRdb's table, derived via immunoSEQ multiplex PCR, lists solely in-frame clones and lacks some. The sample contains 360,000 or so clones, roughly 87% of which appear only once. The sample taken for sequencing was PBMCs or T cells enriched from blood (not recorded which). These TCRs come from a young woman who had recovered from COVID-19.

V gene TRBV28 combines with J gene TRBJ1-2; D call uncertain. The CDR3 is 14 residues long. The V gene lost 4 bases and the J gene lost 7 bases, with 16 bases spanning the gap. Germline V CDR1 and CDR2: MDHEN, SYDVKM. The CDR3 protein is CASSYGDSNVGYTF. For the CDR3, the DNA is TGTGCCAGCAGTTACGGGGATTCGAATGTTGGCTACACCTTC.

In this sample, this clone turned up once. This rearrangement joins TRBV19 to TRBJ1-2; TRBD1 might be the D (6 bases). Trimming took off 7 bases at V and 0 bases at J, with 12 bases between the two ends. The CDR3 totals 14 residues. Germline CDR1 is LNHDA and CDR2 is SQIVND (reference sequence). This CDR3 reads CASKGQLANYGYTF. The DNA of the CDR3 is TGTGCCAGTAAAGGACAGCTCGCTAACTATGGCTACACCTTC.

The V call is TRBV12-2, the J call TRBJ1-1. TRBV12-2 is described as a pseudogene. The length of the CDR3 is 20 residues. CDR3 in amino acids: CASRSPEVPIVREAGTEAFF. The CDR3 DNA is TGTGCAAGTCGCTCGCCTGAGGTTCCAATTGTCCGGGAGGCTGGCACTGAAGCTTTCTTT.

The chain carries TRBV13 and TRBJ2-5; D might be TRBD2 (6 bases). The CDR3 loop spans 18 amino acids. V shed 7 bases and J shed 2 bases, with 26 bases lying between them. Looked up from germline, CDR1 is PRHDT and CDR2 is FYEKMQ (reference sequence). The CDR3, as DNA: TGTGCCAGCACCACGAGGTTAAGCGGGTTCGGGCGACAAGAGACCCAGTACTTC. Translating it yields CASTTRLSGFGRQETQYF.

The CDR3 sequence: CASSLNRLAGVTGELFF. As DNA, the CDR3 is TGTGCCAGCAGTTTAAATAGGCTAGCGGGAGTAACCGGGGAGCTGTTTTTT. The chain combines TRBV28 with TRBJ2-2; 10 nucleotides agree with TRBD2. The CDR3 is 17 residues long. Germline V CDR1 and CDR2: MDHEN, SYDVKM. The V and J ends lost 2 bases and 5 bases, in that order; junction bases with no gene match: 8.

The rearrangement joins TRBV6-1 to TRBJ2-2; no reliable D call. Germline-derived CDR1 and CDR2 are MNHNS and SASEGT. The CDR3 loop spans 12 amino acids. V lost 2 bases to trimming and J lost 6 bases, with 4 bases between them. The CDR3 coding sequence is TGTGCCAGCAGTGAACAGGCCGGGGAGCTGTTTTTT. Its protein is CASSEQAGELFF.

This chain links TRBV11-2 with TRBJ2-4; the match to TRBD2 covers 13 bases. Looked up from germline, CDR1 is SGHAT and CDR2 is FQNNGV. Trimming cost V 5 bases and J 14 bases; bases outside gene matches: 12. The CDR3 has 15 amino acids. CDR3 DNA: TGTGCCAGCAGCAAGACTAGCGGGGGGACCTCCAGTGAGTACTTC. Translating it yields CASSKTSGGTSSEYF.

V usage is TRBV2 and J usage is TRBJ2-7; TRBD1 matches at 10 bases. Germline-derived CDR1 and CDR2 are SNHLY and FYNNEI. The CDR3 is made up of 14 amino acids. Trimming removed 7 bases from V and 5 bases from J; junction bases left unmatched: 8. CDR3 sequence (DNA): TGTGCCAGCACCCCGGGACAGGGGCCCCACGAGCAGTACTTC. Its protein is CASTPGQGPHEQYF.

The chain carries TRBV3-1 (or the pseudogene TRBV3-2) and TRBJ2-3; TRBD1 aligns across 7 bases. From germline, CDR1 is LGHDT and CDR2 YNNKEL (reference sequence). The CDR3 extends over 16 amino acids. The V segment lost 0 bases and the J segment 2 bases; nucleotides outside the gene matches: 5. Here the CDR3 reads CASSQETGVPTDTQYF. DNA of the CDR3: TGTGCCAGCAGCCAAGAAACAGGGGTCCCCACAGATACGCAGTATTTT.

The gene calls are TRBV27 and TRBJ1-5; the match to TRBD1 covers 7 bases. Germline loops: CDR1 MNHEY, CDR2 SMNVEV (reference sequence). CDR3 size: 14 residues. The V gene end was trimmed by 3 bases and the J gene end by 6 bases; junction bases not matched to a gene: 5. CDR3 residues: CASSFTGVAQPQHF. The CDR3 region has the DNA TGTGCCAGCAGTTTCACAGGGGTGGCTCAGCCCCAGCATTTT.

The chain uses TRBV4-2 and TRBJ2-7; TRBD2 aligns across 10 bases. Germline-derived CDR1 and CDR2 are LGHNA and YNFKEQ. There are 17 residues in the CDR3. V was pared by 0 bases and J by 0 bases, with 5 bases of the junction left unmatched. CDR3: CASSQDGTSASSYEQYF. In DNA, the CDR3 is TGTGCCAGCAGCCAAGACGGGACTAGCGCGAGCTCCTACGAGCAGTACTTC.

The gene calls are TRBV30 and TRBJ1-5, with TRBD1 matching 7 bases. The ends lost 5 bases at V and 6 bases at J; junction bases unmatched: 10. Germline CDR1 GTSNPN, CDR2 SVGIG (reference sequence). The CDR3 length is 14 residues. CDR3: CAWDPKGAVQPQHF. The CDR3, as DNA: TGTGCCTGGGATCCCAAGGGGGCAGTTCAGCCCCAGCATTTT.

The chain carries TRBV11-2 and TRBJ2-4, with a possible D match to TRBD1 (5 bases). Trimming removed 6 bases from V and 5 bases from J, with 11 bases in between. Germline loops: CDR1 SGHAT, CDR2 FQNNGV. The CDR3 sequence is 13 residues long. The CDR3 spells CASSVVGENIQYF. The CDR3 nucleotides are TGTGCCAGCAGTGTAGTAGGGGAAAACATTCAGTACTTC.

J is TRBJ2-7 and V is TRBV5-4; 8 bases align to TRBD1. Germline V gene lookup returns CDR1 SGHNT and CDR2 YYREEE (reference sequence). V lost 5 bases to trimming and J lost 3 bases; unmatched junction nucleotides: 10. The length of the CDR3 is 15 residues. The CDR3 protein is CASSRPVDRGYEQYF. Here the CDR3 DNA reads TGTGCCAGCAGTCGCCCCGTAGACAGGGGCTACGAGCAGTACTTC.

CDR3 nucleotides: TGTGCCAGCAGTCCCTCCGGGACTCGAACCCACAATGAGCAGTTCTTC. It encodes CASSPSGTRTHNEQFF. V is TRBV28 and J is TRBJ2-1; D might be TRBD2 (6 bases). Trimming removed 5 bases at V and 5 bases at J, with 19 bases between. The germline V gene has CDR1 MDHEN and CDR2 SYDVKM. CDR3 length: 16 residues.

This chain connects TRBV20-1 to TRBJ2-7, with D maybe TRBD2 (5 bases). This CDR3 region has 13 residues. Germline V gives CDR1 DFQATT, CDR2 SNEGSKA (reference sequence). Deletions cut 3 bases from V and 2 bases from J, with 11 bases between. The CDR3 reads CSASFGMTYEQYF. CDR3 nucleotides: TGCAGTGCTAGTTTCGGGATGACCTACGAGCAGTACTTC.

This clone was observed a few times. The germline gene is not matched at one end of the junction; a read error may be the cause. This chain connects TRBV27 to TRBJ2-7; D gene ambiguous. Germline values: CDR1 MNHEY, CDR2 SMNVEV (reference sequence). This CDR3 comprises 13 residues. CDR3 region: CASGFSRRYEQYF. The CDR3 DNA follows: TGTGCCAGCGGTTTTTCTAGGCGGTACGAGCAGTACTTC.